The rows below give T cell receptor beta chains drawn from one sample of a study of T cells in Graves' hyperthyroidism and ophthalmopathy. A single record per CDR3 protein comes from TCRdb applying MiXCR to the multiplex PCR reads. The repertoire holds a few hundred thousand distinct CDR3 sequences, with about 18% as singletons. Sequencing was done on a sample of blood. The source of these receptors is a man aged 35-49 years with Graves' hyperthyroidism. CDR3s include the opening cysteine and the closing phenylalanine or tryptophan. D genes are given only for firm matches. Not every row has a clone size; where given, it reads once, few, many or a size class.

clone_size: many
j_call: TRBJ2-7
cdr3_length: 15
v_call: TRBV6-1
d_call: NA
cdr3_nt: TGTGCCAGCACCTTCACTGGGGGGCGGAATCGGGAGCAGTACTTC
cdr3_aa: CASTFTGGRNREQYF

clone_size: many
j_call: TRBJ1-5
cdr3_length: 15
v_call: TRBV18
d_call: TRBD1
cdr3_nt: TGTGCCAGCTCAGCAACGACAGGGCTCAGTCAGCCCCAGCATTTT
cdr3_aa: CASSATTGLSQPQHF

clone_size: many
j_call: TRBJ1-1
cdr3_length: 14
v_call: TRBV7-2
d_call: TRBD1
cdr3_nt: TGTGCCAGCAGCTCGAACAGGGGGGACACTGAAGCTTTCTTT
cdr3_aa: CASSSNRGDTEAFF

clone_size: many
j_call: TRBJ1-6
cdr3_length: 18
v_call: TRBV11-2
d_call: TRBD1
cdr3_nt: TGTGCCAGCAGCCAAAGGGACAGGGGGATCGTGTATAATTCACCCCTCCACTTT
cdr3_aa: CASSQRDRGIVYNSPLHF

clone_size: many
j_call: TRBJ2-1
cdr3_length: 16
v_call: TRBV27
d_call: TRBD1
cdr3_nt: TGTGCCAGCAGTTTATCCCGGGACAGGGGCACGAATGAGCAGTTCTTC
cdr3_aa: CASSLSRDRGTNEQFF

clone_size: NA
j_call: TRBJ1-5
cdr3_length: 13
v_call: TRBV7-9
d_call: NA
cdr3_nt: TGTGCCCGCAGCTTAGGCCCCGGTTTGCCCCAGCATTTT
cdr3_aa: CARSLGPGLPQHF

clone_size: NA
j_call: TRBJ1-2
cdr3_length: 13
v_call: TRBV19
d_call: NA
cdr3_nt: TGTGCCAGTAGTCCGGAGAGAAACTATGGCTACACCTTC
cdr3_aa: CASSPERNYGYTF

clone_size: NA
j_call: TRBJ2-3
cdr3_length: 15
v_call: TRBV28
d_call: NA
cdr3_nt: TGTGCCAGCAACTCCCCGAGTGCTCTAACAGATACGCAGTATTTT
cdr3_aa: CASNSPSALTDTQYF

clone_size: many
j_call: TRBJ2-1
cdr3_length: 16
v_call: TRBV28
d_call: TRBD2
cdr3_nt: TGTGCCAGCAGTTTACTAGCGGGGGCCCTGTCTAATGAGCAGTTCTTC
cdr3_aa: CASSLLAGALSNEQFF

clone_size: NA
j_call: TRBJ2-5
cdr3_length: 15
v_call: TRBV19
d_call: TRBD2
cdr3_nt: TGTGCCAGTAGTATCAGCGGCGGGGGTTATGGGACCCAGTACTTC
cdr3_aa: CASSISGGGYGTQYF

clone_size: NA
j_call: TRBJ1-2
cdr3_length: 16
v_call: TRBV20-1
d_call: TRBD1
cdr3_nt: TGCAGTGCTAACCTCTGGACAGGGGGCTCCCGTTCTGGCTACACCTTC
cdr3_aa: CSANLWTGGSRSGYTF

clone_size: many
j_call: TRBJ2-2
cdr3_length: 15
v_call: TRBV20-1
d_call: TRBD2
cdr3_nt: TGCAGTGCTAGTAGTGCGGGGGTGAACACCGGGGAGCTGTTTTTT
cdr3_aa: CSASSAGVNTGELFF

clone_size: many
j_call: TRBJ2-7
cdr3_length: 14
v_call: TRBV20-1
d_call: NA
cdr3_nt: TGCAGTGCTAGGCCTGCGGGACAGATCTACGAGCAGTACTTC
cdr3_aa: CSARPAGQIYEQYF

clone_size: many
j_call: TRBJ2-7
cdr3_length: 16
v_call: TRBV18
d_call: TRBD1
cdr3_nt: TGTGCCAGCTCACCACCTTTCCGGGACAGGGGCCACGAGCAGTACTTC
cdr3_aa: CASSPPFRDRGHEQYF

clone_size: many
j_call: TRBJ2-4
cdr3_length: 13
v_call: TRBV12-3/TRBV12-4
d_call: NA
cdr3_nt: TGTGCCAGCAGTTTAAAGGGGAGTGACATTCAGTACTTC
cdr3_aa: CASSLKGSDIQYF

clone_size: NA
j_call: TRBJ2-3
cdr3_length: 17
v_call: TRBV7-2
d_call: NA
cdr3_nt: TGTGCCAGCAGCTTAGATCAGTGGGGGGCCCTCACAGATACGCAGTATTTT
cdr3_aa: CASSLDQWGALTDTQYF

clone_size: NA
j_call: TRBJ2-3
cdr3_length: 14
v_call: TRBV19
d_call: TRBD2
cdr3_nt: TGTGCCAGTAATTCGGCGGGGGGCCTAGATACGCAGTATTTT
cdr3_aa: CASNSAGGLDTQYF

clone_size: many
j_call: TRBJ2-7
cdr3_length: 16
v_call: TRBV20-1
d_call: NA
cdr3_nt: TGCAGTGCTAGAGGGTTGTGGGGCCGAAGGATGGACGAGCAGTACTTC
cdr3_aa: CSARGLWGRRMDEQYF

clone_size: many
j_call: TRBJ1-2
cdr3_length: 13
v_call: TRBV28
d_call: NA
cdr3_nt: TGTGCCAGCAGTTTCGGATCAGACTATGGCTACACCTTC
cdr3_aa: CASSFGSDYGYTF

clone_size: many
j_call: TRBJ1-5
cdr3_length: 14
v_call: TRBV5-6
d_call: NA
cdr3_nt: TGTGCCAGCAGCTTCACGGGATACAATCAGCCCCAGCATTTT
cdr3_aa: CASSFTGYNQPQHF